This T cell receptor (beta chain) was identified during a study of radiation and T cells in renal cell carcinoma. Indicated time point: blood 4 weeks post-SBRT, at nephrectomy. Treatment defined: 15 Gy SBRT to primary tumor, nephrectomy 4 weeks later. Trimming cost V 2 bases and J 3 bases, with 7 bases left between them. The germline CDR1 and CDR2 sequences are SSHAT and FNYEAQ (reference sequence). The CDR3 extends over 13 amino acids. Assay used: immunoSEQ multiplex PCR; TCRdb lists only in-frame clones, some missing. Of just over 95,000 clones in the sample, roughly 82% were seen once. V is TRBV7-7 and J is TRBJ1-1; D call uncertain. This TCR came from a man aged 55 to 69 with renal cell carcinoma. The sample in question was blood, obtained from a patient whose treatment included radiotherapy and nephrectomy. The CDR3 spells CASSLYEDTEAFF. The CDR3 DNA reads TGTGCCAGCAGCTTATACGAGGACACTGAAGCTTTCTTT.